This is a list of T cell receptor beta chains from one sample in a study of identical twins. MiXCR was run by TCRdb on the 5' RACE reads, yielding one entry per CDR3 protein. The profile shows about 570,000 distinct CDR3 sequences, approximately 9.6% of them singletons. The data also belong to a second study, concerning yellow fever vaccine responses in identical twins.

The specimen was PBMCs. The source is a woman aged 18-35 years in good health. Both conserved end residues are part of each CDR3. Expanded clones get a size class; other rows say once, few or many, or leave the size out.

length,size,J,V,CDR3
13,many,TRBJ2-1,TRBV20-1,CSAPLADYLEQFF
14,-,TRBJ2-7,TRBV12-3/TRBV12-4,CASSLAGGEDEQYF
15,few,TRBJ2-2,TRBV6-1,CASRAGTGITGELFF
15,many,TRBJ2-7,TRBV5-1,CASSPRTGFSYEQYF
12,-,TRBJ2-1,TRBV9,CASSVGGTEQFF
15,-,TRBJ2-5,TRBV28,CASSPPRSNQETQYF
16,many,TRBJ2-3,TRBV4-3,CASSQGVAGVTDTQYF
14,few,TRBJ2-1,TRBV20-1,CSARERLAGYEQFF
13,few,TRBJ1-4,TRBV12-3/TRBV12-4,CASKGGMVEKLFF
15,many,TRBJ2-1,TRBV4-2,CASSQEGGRDNEQFF
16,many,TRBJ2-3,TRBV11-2,CASNGGSELHTDTQYF